This is a list of T cell receptor beta chains from one sample in a study of shared clonotypes between healthy human individuals. TCRdb's copy holds only in-frame clones and misses some; the assay was immunoSEQ multiplex PCR. The sample consists of roughly 2,300,000 clones, around 90% of them appearing once. Material: naive CD4+ T cells from PBMCs. The receptors were sampled from a man aged 18 to 30 in good health. Some clones in this sample may be carry-over from other donors' samples. Each CDR3 is given with its conserved first and last residue. A D gene is named only where the DNA matches it firmly. A clone size is listed for some rows: how often the clone was seen (once, few, many), or a class if it is expanded.

TRBJ1-3	19	-	TRBV21-1	-	CASSKKYLGYGCSGNTIYF	-
TRBJ1-4	15	-	TRBV5-1	-	CASSGSGDFNEKLFF	TGCGCCAGCAGCGGGAGCGGAGATTTTAATGAAAAACTGTTTTTT
TRBJ1-2	12	-	TRBV28	-	CASSQSVFGYTF	TGTGCCAGCAGCCAATCGGTGTTTGGCTACACCTTC
TRBJ2-2	14	-	TRBV7-9	TRBD1	CASSTDRGTGELFF	TGTGCCAGCAGCACGGACAGGGGTACGGGGGAGCTGTTTTTT
TRBJ1-4	12	-	TRBV25-1	-	CASGRDPEKLFF	TGTGCCAGCGGCCGCGATCCGGAAAAACTGTTTTTT
TRBJ2-7	15	-	TRBV7-8	TRBD2	CASSIRTSGTYEQYF	TGTGCCAGCAGCATCCGGACTAGCGGGACCTACGAGCAGTACTTC
TRBJ1-5	16	-	TRBV7-8	-	CASSLSRLGLNQPQHF	TGTGCCAGCAGCTTAAGTCGTCTGGGCCTCAATCAGCCCCAGCATTTT
TRBJ2-2	17	-	TRBV7-3	-	CASSLNKQATGTGELFF	TGTGCCAGCAGCTTAAATAAACAGGCAACGGGCACCGGGGAGCTGTTTTTT
TRBJ1-5	15	-	TRBV28	-	CASSLGRGFNQPQHF	TGTGCCAGCAGTTTGGGAAGGGGGTTCAATCAGCCCCAGCATTTT
TRBJ2-3	13	-	TRBV5-1	-	CASSPLTWDTQYF	TGCGCCAGCAGCCCCCTGACCTGGGATACGCAGTATTTT
TRBJ2-7	13	-	TRBV5-8	-	CASSLARSYEQYF	TGTGCCAGCAGCTTGGCTAGATCCTACGAGCAGTACTTC
TRBJ1-2	13	-	TRBV4-3	-	CASSQDRGSGYTF	TGCGCCAGCAGCCAAGATAGGGGATCTGGCTACACCTTC
TRBJ2-1	14	-	TRBV4-2	TRBD2	CASSRLAADNEQFF	TGTGCCAGCAGCCGACTAGCGGCAGACAATGAGCAGTTCTTC
TRBJ1-1	15	few	TRBV5-1	-	CASSLARGLNTEAFF	TGCGCCAGCAGCTTGGCGCGGGGGTTGAACACTGAAGCTTTCTTT
TRBJ1-3	16	-	TRBV5-4	-	CASSLPRDGPGNTIYF	TGTGCCAGCAGCTTGCCGAGGGACGGACCTGGAAACACCATATATTTT
TRBJ1-2	14	few	TRBV4-1	-	CASSRASANYGYTF	TGCGCCAGCAGCCGAGCATCAGCTAACTATGGCTACACCTTC
TRBJ1-5	14	-	TRBV7-2	-	CASSLAPSNQPQHF	TGTGCCAGCAGCTTAGCCCCCAGCAATCAGCCCCAGCATTTT
TRBJ1-2	16	-	TRBV28	-	CASSSLRGGANYGYTF	TGTGCCAGCAGTTCGCTGAGGGGAGGAGCTAACTATGGCTACACCTTC